This TCR beta chain was identified in a study of blood T cells in healthy people across ages. Findings and caveats of the study: Roughly linear declines in TCR beta diversity per million T cells occurred with age. Possibly confounding the expanded clonotype changes was the fact that donor CMV status was unknown. Calculation of diversity from one million T cells yielded estimates considered to be underestimates.

The V segment lost 6 bases and the J segment 4 bases; nucleotides outside the gene matches: 8. Germline V gene sequence: CDR1 DFQATT, CDR2 SNEGSKA (reference sequence). This CDR3 has 13 amino acids. A minimum of 6 micrograms of total RNA was extracted per sample. Next came a second PCR, run for roughly 6 to 11 cycles, which used a sample-barcoded 5' primer along with a J-beta primer mix. In TCRdb, the 5' RACE reads were re-called with MiXCR into one record per CDR3 protein. This table has about 1.8 million distinct CDR3 sequences, around 48% appearing once. Comments on this clonotype: Its antigen is still unknown.

This TCR was sampled from a woman between 35 and 50 years old in good health. Sample: blood. The chain combines TRBV20-1 with TRBJ1-2, with 7 bases lining up with TRBD1. The DNA of the CDR3 is TGCAGTGCCCTCGATGACAGGGCCTATGGCTACACCTTC. This codes for CSALDDRAYGYTF.